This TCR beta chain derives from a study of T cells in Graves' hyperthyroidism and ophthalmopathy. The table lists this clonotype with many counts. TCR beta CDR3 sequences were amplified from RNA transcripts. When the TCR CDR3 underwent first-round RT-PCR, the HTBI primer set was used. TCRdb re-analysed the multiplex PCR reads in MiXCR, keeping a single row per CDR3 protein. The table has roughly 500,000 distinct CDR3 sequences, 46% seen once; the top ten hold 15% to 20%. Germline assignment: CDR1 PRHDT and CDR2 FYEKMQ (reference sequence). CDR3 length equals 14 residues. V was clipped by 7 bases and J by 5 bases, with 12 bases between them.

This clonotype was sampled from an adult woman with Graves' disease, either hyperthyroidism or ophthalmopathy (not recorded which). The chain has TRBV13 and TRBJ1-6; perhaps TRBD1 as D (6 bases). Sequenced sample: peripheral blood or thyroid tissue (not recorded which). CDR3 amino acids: CASTPDRNNSPLHF. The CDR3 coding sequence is TGTGCCAGCACCCCCGACAGGAATAATTCACCCCTCCACTTT. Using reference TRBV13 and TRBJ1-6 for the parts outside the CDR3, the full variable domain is AAGVIQSPRHLIKEKRETATLKCYPIPRHDTVYWYQQGPGQDPQFLISFYEKMQSDKGSIPDRFSAQQFSDYHSELNMSSLELGDSALYFCASTPDRNNSPLHFGNGTRLTVT.